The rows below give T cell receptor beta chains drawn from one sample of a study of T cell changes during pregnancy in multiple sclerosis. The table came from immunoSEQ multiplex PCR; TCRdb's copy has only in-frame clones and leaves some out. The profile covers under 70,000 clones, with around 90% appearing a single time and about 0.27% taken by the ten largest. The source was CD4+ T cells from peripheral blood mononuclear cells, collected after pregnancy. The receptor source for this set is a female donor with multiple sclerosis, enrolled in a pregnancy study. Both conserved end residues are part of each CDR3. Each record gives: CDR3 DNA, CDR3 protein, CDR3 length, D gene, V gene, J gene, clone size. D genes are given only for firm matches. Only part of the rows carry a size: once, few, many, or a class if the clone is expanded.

TGTGCCAGCTCACCACGGATACAAGGGACAGGGACTGAAGCTTTCTTT	CASSPRIQGTGTEAFF	16	TRBD1	TRBV18	TRBJ1-1	-
TGCAGCGTTGAAGGACAGCGGGGCAAGAACACTGAAGCTTTCTTT	CSVEGQRGKNTEAFF	15	-	TRBV29-1	TRBJ1-1	few
TGTGCCAGCAGCGTTACAAGTGCAACTAATGAAAAACTGTTTTTT	CASSVTSATNEKLFF	15	-	TRBV9	TRBJ1-4	-
TGTGCCAGCAGATGGGACACCTTGAACACTGAAGCTTTCTTT	CASRWDTLNTEAFF	14	-	TRBV6-5	TRBJ1-1	few
TGTGCCAGCAGCTCCGGGACAGGGAACACCGGGGAGCTGTTTTTT	CASSSGTGNTGELFF	15	TRBD1	TRBV7-9	TRBJ2-2	-
TGTGCCGGCAACCCAACAGGGTTGAACACCGGGGAGCTGTTTTTT	CAGNPTGLNTGELFF	15	-	TRBV6-1	TRBJ2-2	-
TGTGCCGAAGGGGTCACTGGGGCCAACGTCCTGACTTTC	CAEGVTGANVLTF	13	-	TRBV30	TRBJ2-6	-
TGTGCCATCAGTGAGGGGACAGGGGCGGGTCAGCCCCAGCATTTT	CAISEGTGAGQPQHF	15	TRBD1	TRBV10-3	TRBJ1-5	-
TGTGCCTGGAGTGGGAGTAGCAATCAGCCCCAGCATTTT	CAWSGSSNQPQHF	13	-	TRBV30	TRBJ1-5	-
TGTGCCAGCAGCCTGGGACAGTTGCAGAACGAGCAGTACTTC	CASSLGQLQNEQYF	14	TRBD1	TRBV6-1	TRBJ2-7	-
TGTGCCAGCAGCTTACAGGGACTAGCGGGTGATGAGCAGTTCTTC	CASSLQGLAGDEQFF	15	TRBD2	TRBV7-2	TRBJ2-1	-
TGTGCCAGCTCACCCCTGAGAGATGAAAAACTGTTTTTT	CASSPLRDEKLFF	13	-	TRBV18	TRBJ1-4	once
TGTGCCAGCAGGGGACAGGGGGCGCCTACTGAAGCTTTCTTT	CASRGQGAPTEAFF	14	TRBD1	TRBV28	TRBJ1-1	-
TGTGCCAGCACCCTGGGACAGGCGAACACTGAAGCTTTCTTT	CASTLGQANTEAFF	14	TRBD1	TRBV6-1	TRBJ1-1	few
TGTGCCAGTAGTATTAAGGCACAGGTGAACACCGGGGAGCTGTTTTTT	CASSIKAQVNTGELFF	16	-	TRBV19	TRBJ2-2	-
TGTGCCAGCAGCCGTTGGGACAGGTTCGGCTACACCTTC	CASSRWDRFGYTF	13	TRBD1	TRBV5-6	TRBJ1-2	-
TGTGCCAGTAGTAGCAGGGCGAACACCGGGGAGCTGTTTTTT	CASSSRANTGELFF	14	-	TRBV19	TRBJ2-2	-
TGTGCCAGTACGACAGGGACCCCCTACGAGCAGTACTTC	CASTTGTPYEQYF	13	TRBD1	TRBV7-2	TRBJ2-7	once
TGTGCCTGGAGTGGGGACAATGCCCTTGGTAGTGAGCAGTTCTTC	CAWSGDNALGSEQFF	15	-	TRBV30	TRBJ2-1	-
TGTGCCAGCAGTTTATCATTCCGGACAGGGGGCGCACCGGGAAAACTGTTTTTT	CASSLSFRTGGAPGKLFF	18	TRBD1	TRBV27	TRBJ1-4	-
TGTGCCAGTAGGACAGGGGGCGCGGAAAATTCACCCCTCCACTTT	CASRTGGAENSPLHF	15	TRBD1	TRBV19	TRBJ1-6	-
TGTGCCAGCAGCTTTTATCAGGGGCTGCTGACTAGCCCCCGGCATGAGCAGTTCTTC	CASSFYQGLLTSPRHEQFF	19	-	TRBV7-9	TRBJ2-1	-
TGTGCCAGCAGCTTTGGGGCGACTAGCGGGGTGGGGGATACGCAGTATTTT	CASSFGATSGVGDTQYF	17	TRBD2	TRBV5-4	TRBJ2-3	-
TGTGCCAGACTTCTGACAGGGCCCTACAATGAGCAGTTCTTC	CARLLTGPYNEQFF	14	-	TRBV21-1	TRBJ2-1	-
TGTGCCAGCAGCGTAGGAGGGAATCCCTACAATGAGCAGTTCTTC	CASSVGGNPYNEQFF	15	-	TRBV9	TRBJ2-1	-
TGTGCCTGGAGTAAGGGACTAGCGGGCGGAGGCCAGTACTTC	CAWSKGLAGGGQYF	14	TRBD2	TRBV30	TRBJ2-5	-
TGCGCCAGTACTCCCGGGGGGACCTACGAGCAGTGCTTC	CASTPGGTYEQCF	13	TRBD2	TRBV5-1	TRBJ2-7	many
TGTGCCAGCAGACAGGGCGATGAAAAACTGTTTTTT	CASRQGDEKLFF	12	-	TRBV6-5	TRBJ1-4	-
TGCAGCACCCGGACTAGCGGCTCCTACGAGCAGTACTTC	CSTRTSGSYEQYF	13	TRBD2	TRBV29-1	TRBJ2-7	-
TGTGCCAGCAGGGGACAGGCGCTCGACGAGCAGTACTTC	CASRGQALDEQYF	13	TRBD1	TRBV6-1	TRBJ2-7	-
TGTGCCAGCAGCGTAGTTGGGGGCGCGAAGGGTGAGCAGTTCTTC	CASSVVGGAKGEQFF	15	-	TRBV9	TRBJ2-1	-
TGTGCCAGTAGACCCCGACAGGGAGGTATCGCCATGCCATCTAACTATGGCTACACCTTC	CASRPRQGGIAMPSNYGYTF	20	TRBD1	TRBV19	TRBJ1-2	-
TGTGCCAGCCCCCGGGACAGGGGAGCCAAAAACATTCAGTACTTC	CASPRDRGAKNIQYF	15	TRBD1	TRBV7-2	TRBJ2-4	once
TGTGCCAGCAGCGTAGTTTCAGGCTACATGAACACTGAAGCTTTCTTT	CASSVVSGYMNTEAFF	16	-	TRBV9	TRBJ1-1	-
TGTGCCAGCAGTGAAGCAGCGCAGGGTGGGGCTGCTGAAGCTTTCTTT	CASSEAAQGGAAEAFF	16	-	TRBV2	TRBJ1-1	-
TGTGCCAGCAGCCCCCCACAGGGTCAAGGTGAAGCTTTCTTT	CASSPPQGQGEAFF	14	-	TRBV4-2	TRBJ1-1	-
TGTGCCAGCTCAGGGGACAGTAACTATGGCTACACCTTC	CASSGDSNYGYTF	13	TRBD1	TRBV18	TRBJ1-2	-
TGTGCCTGGAGTCCCAGGGCTGGGGGGATGGAAAAACTGTTTTTT	CAWSPRAGGMEKLFF	15	-	TRBV30	TRBJ1-4	few
TGTGCCAGCAGCTTGGGGCTTCTCCCTTCAGGGTCCCACTTCAGTGGCTACACCTTC	CASSLGLLPSGSHFSGYTF	19	-	TRBV5-4	TRBJ1-2	-
TGTGCCAGCAGCGTGACTAGCGGGGGGGCGGAGACCCAGTACTTC	CASSVTSGGAETQYF	15	TRBD2	TRBV5-4	TRBJ2-5	-
TGCGCCAGCAGTGAACTAGCGGGAGGACCCTACAATGAGCAGTTCTTC	CASSELAGGPYNEQFF	16	TRBD2	TRBV10-2	TRBJ2-1	-
TGCGCCAGCAGCTTGCGCACCGCCGGGAATGAGCAGTTCTTC	CASSLRTAGNEQFF	14	-	TRBV5-1	TRBJ2-1	-
TGTGCCAGCAGTGAAGCAACAGGGCGCAATCAGCCCCAGCATTTT	CASSEATGRNQPQHF	15	-	TRBV2	TRBJ1-5	-
TGTGCCACCAGCAGGGTTCGACAGGTTAGGGAGACCCAGTACTTC	CATSRVRQVRETQYF	15	-	TRBV15	TRBJ2-5	-
TGTGCCAGTAGCCCGTATGGGACAGTGAACACCGGGGAGCTGTTTTTT	CASSPYGTVNTGELFF	16	TRBD1	TRBV19	TRBJ2-2	once
TGTGCCAGACCCTCTACAGGGGAGTACACTGAAGCTTTCTTT	CARPSTGEYTEAFF	14	TRBD1	TRBV19	TRBJ1-1	-
TGCGCCAGCAGCTTGGCTGGGGGCTACAGGAAACTGGATGGGGGCAATGAGCAGTTCTTC	CASSLAGGYRKLDGGNEQFF	20	-	TRBV5-1	TRBJ2-1	-
TGTGCCAGCAGCCTGGGCTCCCCCGGAGGTAATGAAAAACTGTTTTTT	CASSLGSPGGNEKLFF	16	-	TRBV28	TRBJ1-4	-
TGTGCCAGCAGTTCCCGATCCGGGAACACTGAAGCTTTCTTT	CASSSRSGNTEAFF	14	-	TRBV2	TRBJ1-1	-
TGCAGCGTTCTGCCAGGCGGCAGGGTCAACTATGGCTACACCTTC	CSVLPGGRVNYGYTF	15	-	TRBV29-1	TRBJ1-2	-
TGTGCCAGCAGCGTAGGATTAGCGGAGGCTAGATACGAGCAGTACTTC	CASSVGLAEARYEQYF	16	-	TRBV9	TRBJ2-7	once